The present TCR beta chain was sequenced within a study of cytomegalovirus exposure and HLA in healthy donors. Findings of the study overall: Likely technical artifact: a cluster of highly shared sequence variants. One variant, a missense change in DCLRE1C, was linked in a later analysis to TCR beta V- and J-gene trimming.

This clone showed up just a few times. The target antigen is unknown. With 60 Vbeta and 13 Jbeta primers, the PCR was carried out. Per the original data handling: Among the unique TCR beta chains that a later analysis counted, about 81 million in all, roughly 11 million were shared. Here immunoSEQ multiplex PCR was the method, and the copy in TCRdb shows in-frame clones only, minus some. The V and J calls and clone size are taken from that table; D and trimming were inferred from the DNA. The repertoire has over 150,000 clones, approximately 88% of them found once; the top ten carry less than 0.4%. V lost 4 bases and J 0 bases, leaving 9 bases between the germline ends. Germline V gives CDR1 MNHEY, CDR2 SVGAGI. The CDR3 consists of 14 residues.

The sequenced sample consisted of PBMCs. The receptor was derived from a boy aged 2 to 10 in good health and CMV-seronegative. This chain joins TRBV6-5 and TRBJ1-1, with a weak D call TRBD1 (6 bases). Written as DNA, the CDR3 is TGTGCCAGCAGTTTACAGGGAATGAACACTGAAGCTTTCTTT. This encodes CASSLQGMNTEAFF.